This entry is about one T cell receptor beta chain. This CDR3 is 15 amino acids long. The V gene end was trimmed by 6 bases and the J gene end by 4 bases; junction bases not matched to a gene: 8. Germline V gene lookup returns CDR1 SGHDN and CDR2 FVKESK. These data come from a study of OX40 agonist ivuxolimab in advanced cancers. Profiling relied on immunoSEQ multiplex PCR, and the TCRdb table lists in-frame clones only, not all of them. This table holds over 60,000 clones, around 90% found once. This chain links TRBV14 with TRBJ2-1, with 8 bases that match TRBD1. The source is an adult with an advanced solid tumor such as melanoma, head and neck, liver or kidney cancer. Source: CD4+ or CD8+ T cells sorted from blood, taken in a trial of the OX40 agonist ivuxolimab. The CDR3 coding sequence is TGTGCCAGCAGTCCCCTCGGACAGGGTTACAATGAGCAGTTCTTC. Translating it yields CASSPLGQGYNEQFF. Complete variable domain (other parts from reference TRBV14 and TRBJ2-1): EAGVTQFPSHSVIEKGQTVTLRCDPISGHDNLYWYRRVMGKEIKFLLHFVKESKQDESGMPNNRFLAERTGGTYSTLKVQPAELEDSGVYFCASSPLGQGYNEQFFGPGTRLTVL.